This T cell receptor beta chain was sequenced in a study of T cells in localized non-small cell lung cancer. General study findings and limits: Density of T cells in blood, when higher, went with longer overall survival. For the top 100 tumor clones, a median about 62 also appeared in adjacent lung. The highest T cell clonality was in uninvolved adjacent lung, above tumor.

A remark on this clone: Its antigen is currently unknown.

There are 14 residues in the CDR3. V dropped 4 bases and J dropped 3 bases, with 14 bases sitting between them. Germline V gene sequence: CDR1 SGHRS, CDR2 YFSETQ. Only in-frame clones appear in the TCRdb table, and some are missing; sequencing was by immunoSEQ multiplex PCR. The sample consists of under 5,000 clones, approximately 32% of them appearing once. The chain uses TRBV5-1 and TRBJ2-7; weak D call: TRBD2 (5 bases). Sequencing was performed on lung tumor tissue, taken before any cancer treatment. This clonotype originated in a male donor aged 60 or older with stage III lung adenocarcinoma. CDR3 in DNA: TGCGCCAGCAGCCCAGGACTCGTTGTCTACGAGCAGTACTTC. Translation gives CASSPGLVVYEQYF.